What follows are 23 T cell receptor beta chains derived from one specimen sequenced in a study of shared clonotypes between healthy human individuals. Measured with immunoSEQ multiplex PCR; TCRdb has only the in-frame clones, and not every one. The data show 2.3 million or so clones, roughly 93% seen once. Sequencing was performed on naive CD4+ T cells from PBMCs. Subset given: CD45RA+ positively selected. All receptors derive from a man younger than 35 in good health. Some clones in this sample may be carry-over from other donors' samples.

The rearrangement uses TRBV19 and TRBJ1-5; 8 nucleotides align to TRBD1. Germline lookup yields CDR1 LNHDA and CDR2 SQIVND (reference sequence). The CDR3 has 16 amino acids. After removal of 1 base from V and 7 bases from J, the junction contained 9 bases not matched to a gene. The CDR3 spells CASSIGTGRVKQPQHF. The CDR3 region has the DNA TGTGCCAGTAGTATAGGGACAGGGAGGGTTAAGCAGCCCCAGCATTTT. The whole variable domain, remainder taken from reference TRBV19 and TRBJ1-5, is DGGITQSPKYLFRKEGQNVTLSCEQNLNHDAMYWYRQDPGQGLRLIYYSQIVNDFQKGDIAEGYSVSREKKESFPLTVTSAQKNPTAFYLCASSIGTGRVKQPQHFGDGTRLSIL.

This sequence joins TRBV5-1 and TRBJ2-5; a weak D match, TRBD1 (6 bases). The CDR3 is made up of 16 amino acids. CDR1 is SGHRS, CDR2 YFSETQ, per germline. V dropped 2 bases and J dropped 4 bases, with 18 bases sitting between them. CDR3: CASSFPLGRQVETQYF. CDR3 nucleotide sequence: TGCGCCAGCAGCTTCCCCTTGGGCAGACAGGTAGAGACCCAGTACTTC.

The genes are TRBV20-1 and TRBJ1-6; the D is unclear. The CDR3 loop spans 11 amino acids. V was shortened by 3 bases and J by 14 bases, with 11 bases between the two germline ends. Germline CDR1 reads DFQATT; CDR2 reads SNEGSKA (reference sequence). The CDR3 nucleotides are TGCAGTGCTAGCTCTCTAGGGTCCCTCCACTTT. Residues: CSASSLGSLHF.

The chain couples TRBV5-6 to TRBJ2-2; TRBD1 aligns across 11 bases. Per the germline V gene, CDR1 is SGHDT and CDR2 is YYEEEE. The J segment lost 4 bases and the V segment lost 6 bases, leaving 8 bases of the junction unmatched. This CDR3 comprises 16 residues. The CDR3 spells CASTQWDRGSTGELFF. CDR3 coding DNA: TGTGCCAGCACCCAATGGGACAGGGGGAGCACCGGGGAGCTGTTTTTT.

This clone was seen only once. Other DNA sequences of this sample code for an identical CDR3. The genes are TRBV11-2 and TRBJ2-7; a weak D match, TRBD2 (6 bases). The CDR3 covers 12 residues. V lost 5 bases and J 6 bases, leaving 11 bases between the germline ends. CDR1 and CDR2 from the germline V gene are SGHAT and FQNNGV. CDR3 region: CASSLTGVEQYF. The CDR3 nucleotides read TGTGCCAGCAGCCTAACGGGGGTCGAGCAGTACTTC.

The chain combines TRBV4-3 with TRBJ2-1; D remains unclear. Germline V gene data show CDR1 as LGHNA and CDR2 as YSLEER. The V gene lost 0 bases and the J gene lost 3 bases, with 12 bases spanning the gap. This CDR3 has 16 amino acids. CDR3 loop: CASSQEALPFYNEQFF. The CDR3 nucleotides read TGCGCCAGCAGCCAAGAGGCTCTACCATTCTACAATGAGCAGTTCTTC.

This chain links TRBV28 with TRBJ2-7; TRBD2 might be the D (5 bases). Trimming shortened V by 5 bases and J by 4 bases, and 15 bases separated the two germline ends. This CDR3 is built from 14 residues. The germline V gene encodes CDR1 MDHEN and CDR2 SYDVKM. The CDR3 here is CASSSRGVGYEQYF. CDR3 nucleotides: TGTGCCAGCAGTAGCCGGGGAGTCGGGTACGAGCAGTACTTC.

The CDR3 reads CAISAIAGGRHEQYF. For the CDR3, the DNA is TGTGCCATCAGTGCCATAGCGGGAGGTCGCCACGAGCAGTACTTC. The chain employs TRBV10-3 and TRBJ2-7; the match to TRBD2 covers 10 bases. This CDR3 spans 15 amino acids. V lost 4 bases, J lost 5 bases, and 8 bases stayed unmatched. Germline V gene sequence: CDR1 ENHRY, CDR2 SYGVKD.

The chain joins TRBV7-2 to TRBJ2-7; TRBD1 matches at 7 bases. CDR1 is SGHTA and CDR2 is FQGNSA in the germline V gene. The junction had 7 bases not matched to a gene; V was cut back by 5 bases and J by 3 bases. The CDR3 extends over 14 amino acids. The CDR3 reads CASSRDRVRYEQYF. The CDR3 DNA sequence: TGTGCCAGCAGCCGAGACAGGGTCCGCTACGAGCAGTACTTC. Supplemented by reference TRBV7-2 and TRBJ2-7, the full variable domain reads GAGVSQSPSNKVTEKGKDVELRCDPISGHTALYWYRQSLGQGLEFLIYFQGNSAPDKSGLPSDRFSAERTGGSVSTLTIQRTQQEDSAVYLCASSRDRVRYEQYFGPGTRLTVT.

The count of this clone is one. This chain connects TRBV15 to TRBJ2-1; 9 bases are a match to TRBD1. CDR1 and CDR2 (germline): LNHNV, YYDKDF (reference sequence). The junction had 7 bases not matched to a gene; V was cut back by 4 bases and J by 6 bases. There are 15 residues in the CDR3. The CDR3 protein is CATSIGDRDSNEQFF. CDR3 DNA sequence: TGTGCCACCAGCATAGGGGACAGGGATAGCAATGAGCAGTTCTTC. Full variable domain (missing parts from reference TRBV15 and TRBJ2-1): DAMVIQNPRYQVTQFGKPVTLSCSQTLNHNVMYWYQQKSSQAPKLLFHYYDKDFNNEADTPDNFQSRRPNTSFCFLDIRSPGLGDTAMYLCATSIGDRDSNEQFFGPGTRLTVL.

V usage is TRBV30 and J usage is TRBJ2-3; D remains unclear. The V gene's germline CDR1 is GTSNPN and CDR2 SVGIG (reference sequence). The CDR3 has 15 residues. Trimming removed 3 bases from V and 2 bases from J, with 15 bases in between. The CDR3 here is CAWSRNKLNTDTQYF. The CDR3 bases are TGTGCCTGGAGCCGTAACAAGCTAAACACAGATACGCAGTATTTT.

This CDR3 reads CASSLGGDLGANVLTF. The DNA for the CDR3 is TGTGCCAGCAGCTTAGGAGGGGACCTCGGGGCCAACGTCCTGACTTTC. This rearrangement joins TRBV11-3 to TRBJ2-6, with D possibly being TRBD1 or TRBD2 (5 bases each). V lost 1 base and J 4 bases, leaving 11 bases between the germline ends. Germline-derived CDR1 and CDR2 are SGHNT and YENEEA. The CDR3 has 16 residues. Together with reference TRBV11-3 and TRBJ2-6, the CDR3 gives the full variable domain: EAGVVQSPRYKIIEKKQPVAFWCNPISGHNTLYWYLQNLGQGPELLIRYENEEAVDDSQLPKDRFSAERLKGVDSTLKIQPAELGDSAVYLCASSLGGDLGANVLTFGAGSRLTVL.

This rearrangement joins TRBV10-3 to TRBJ2-2, with 11 positions matching TRBD2. Germline assignment: CDR1 ENHRY and CDR2 SYGVKD. The CDR3 runs to 18 residues. V lost 8 bases, J lost 0 bases, and 11 bases stayed unmatched. CDR3 amino acids: CAIGQGGTSGSNTGELFF. CDR3 DNA: TGTGCCATCGGGCAGGGAGGGACTAGCGGATCGAACACCGGGGAGCTGTTTTTT.

The rearrangement joins TRBV11-2 to TRBJ2-6; tentative D call: TRBD1 (5 bases). Germline V lookup: CDR1 SGHAT, CDR2 FQNNGV. The CDR3 spans 11 residues. Between the trimmed V and J ends, which lost 8 bases and 7 bases, there was a span of 6 bases. For the CDR3, the DNA is TGTGCCAGCGACAGCGCCAACGTCCTGACTTTC. Amino acids: CASDSANVLTF.

This clone was seen a few times. V is TRBV5-4 and J is TRBJ1-1; D unresolved. The length of the CDR3 is 13 residues. In germline, CDR1 is SGHNT, CDR2 YYREEE (reference sequence). Trimming shortened V by 4 bases and J by 4 bases, and 11 bases separated the two germline ends. The CDR3 DNA is TGTGCCAGCAGCCCAGGTGTCACCACTGAAGCTTTCTTT. It codes for CASSPGVTTEAFF.

The chain recombines TRBV2 with TRBJ2-2; D is perhaps TRBD2 (6 bases). Trimming stripped 5 bases from V and 4 bases from J, with 17 bases between. Germline V CDR1 and CDR2: SNHLY, FYNNEI. The CDR3 length is 16 residues. Written as DNA, the CDR3 is TGTGCCAGCAGTCCTCTGGGGTCGGGAGTCACCGGGGAGCTGTTTTTT. Amino acid sequence: CASSPLGSGVTGELFF.

This chain connects TRBV27 to TRBJ2-3, with 8 bases aligning to TRBD2. Trimming cost V 6 bases and J 2 bases; bases outside gene matches: 7. The CDR3 is 15 residues long. CDR1 MNHEY and CDR2 SMNVEV come from the germline V gene (reference sequence). CDR3 region: CASRRAGENTDTQYF. The CDR3 bases are TGTGCCAGCAGACGAGCGGGAGAGAACACAGATACGCAGTATTTT.

This chain's CDR3 is CASSPSYWGGSYEQYF. DNA for the CDR3: TGTGCCAGCAGTCCCTCATATTGGGGTGGCTCCTACGAGCAGTACTTC. This rearrangement joins TRBV28 to TRBJ2-7; D not certain. The CDR3 is made up of 16 amino acids. The germline V and J ends were trimmed by 5 bases and 0 bases, with 17 bases remaining between them. The germline gives CDR1 MDHEN, CDR2 SYDVKM.

The gene calls are TRBV19 and TRBJ1-5; D perhaps matches TRBD1 (5 bases). Germline V gives CDR1 LNHDA, CDR2 SQIVND (reference sequence). This CDR3 contains 17 residues. The V gene lost 7 bases and the J gene lost 1 base, with 20 bases spanning the gap. The CDR3 region is CASNPLTVFGSNQPQHF. CDR3 sequence (DNA): TGTGCCAGTAATCCCTTGACAGTGTTCGGGAGCAATCAGCCCCAGCATTTT.

The chain couples TRBV30 to TRBJ2-6; unclear D gene. This CDR3 comprises 13 residues. The germline gives CDR1 GTSNPN, CDR2 SVGIG (reference sequence). The V gene lost 3 bases and the J gene lost 2 bases, with 5 bases spanning the gap. DNA for the CDR3: TGTGCCTGGAGGTGGGCTGGGGCCAACGTCCTGACTTTC. Its translation: CAWRWAGANVLTF.

A remark on this clone: The junction does not match germline at one end; this may be a read error. The rearrangement uses TRBV5-1 and TRBJ1-1, with a possible D match to TRBD1 (5 bases). CDR1 and CDR2 from the germline V gene are SGHRS and YFSETQ. CDR3 length: 14 amino acids. This CDR3 reads CASNLDPGGTEAFF. DNA for the CDR3: TGCGCCAGCAACTTGGACCCTGGGGGCACTGAAGCTTTCTTT.

The table lists this clone with a count of one. V gene TRBV14 combines with J gene TRBJ2-1, with TRBD2 matching 10 bases. CDR1 SGHDN and CDR2 FVKESK come from the germline V gene. The CDR3 loop spans 14 amino acids. V dropped 5 bases and J dropped 6; count of bases not matched to a gene: 4. In nucleotides, the CDR3 is TGTGCCAGCAGCTACGGACTAGCGGCCAATGAGCAGTTCTTC. Translation: CASSYGLAANEQFF. Complete variable domain (other parts from reference TRBV14 and TRBJ2-1): EAGVTQFPSHSVIEKGQTVTLRCDPISGHDNLYWYRRVMGKEIKFLLHFVKESKQDESGMPNNRFLAERTGGTYSTLKVQPAELEDSGVYFCASSYGLAANEQFFGPGTRLTVL.

The genes are TRBV6-1 and TRBJ1-5; no clear D. This CDR3 has 14 residues. The V gene lost 6 bases and the J gene lost 1 base, with 10 bases spanning the gap. In germline, CDR1 is MNHNS, CDR2 SASEGT. This CDR3 is CASRDPGSNQPQHF. The DNA for the CDR3 is TGTGCCAGCAGGGACCCGGGGAGCAATCAGCCCCAGCATTTT.